These 19 T cell receptor beta chains were all obtained from the same sample, sequenced in a study of blood T cell repertoires in COVID-19. Assay used: immunoSEQ multiplex PCR; TCRdb lists only in-frame clones, some missing. The sample carries about 200,000 clones, about 76% recorded once. Sequencing used PBMCs or T cells enriched from blood (not recorded which). All receptors derive from a woman in her forties or fifties with acute COVID-19.

This chain connects TRBV10-3 to TRBJ1-2; a weak D match, TRBD1 (5 bases). The CDR3 consists of 13 residues. The germline V and J ends were trimmed by 6 bases and 6 bases, with 14 bases remaining between them. The germline gives CDR1 ENHRY, CDR2 SYGVKD. The CDR3 protein is CAIRATETDGYTF. CDR3 sequence (DNA): TGTGCCATCAGGGCGACAGAAACGGATGGCTACACCTTC.

The chain uses TRBV28 and TRBJ2-1; TRBD2 aligns across 7 bases. The length of the CDR3 is 15 residues. V gave up 5 bases and J gave up 6 bases; unmatched junction bases: 10. Germline V gene data show CDR1 as MDHEN and CDR2 as SYDVKM. The CDR3 sequence is CASSLQSGGRNEQFF. The CDR3 nucleotides read TGTGCCAGCAGTCTCCAGTCGGGAGGTCGCAATGAGCAGTTCTTC. The full variable domain, rest sourced from reference TRBV28 and TRBJ2-1, is DVKVTQSSRYLVKRTGEKVFLECVQDMDHENMFWYRQDPGLGLRLIYFSYDVKMKEKGDIPEGYSVSREKKERFSLILESASTNQTSMYLCASSLQSGGRNEQFFGPGTRLTVL.

This chain connects TRBV7-9 to TRBJ2-5; the match to TRBD1 covers 7 bases. This CDR3 spans 14 amino acids. CDR1 and CDR2 from the germline V gene are SEHNR and FQNEAQ (reference sequence). V was clipped by 8 bases and J by 2 bases; unmatched bases: 8. The CDR3 loop reads CASGWDSNQETQYF. As DNA, the CDR3 is TGTGCCAGCGGATGGGACAGCAATCAAGAGACCCAGTACTTC.

The CDR3 reads CASSDRGPEAFF. CDR3 coding DNA: TGTGCCAGCAGCGATAGGGGCCCGGAAGCTTTCTTT. This chain joins TRBV11-2 and TRBJ1-1; perhaps TRBD1 as D (5 bases). Trimming took off 5 bases at V and 8 bases at J, with 12 bases between the two ends. This CDR3 region has 12 residues. In germline, CDR1 is SGHAT, CDR2 FQNNGV.

V is TRBV2 and J is TRBJ1-1; D uncertain. Germline assignment: CDR1 SNHLY and CDR2 FYNNEI. V was shortened by 8 bases and J by 3 bases, with 16 bases between the two germline ends. The CDR3 loop spans 14 amino acids. The CDR3 nucleotides read TGTGCCAGCGCAAGGGCACAGAGGGACACTGAAGCTTTCTTT. Protein sequence: CASARAQRDTEAFF.

This chain links TRBV5-1 with TRBJ2-3; 8 bases are shared with TRBD2. In germline, CDR1 is SGHRS, CDR2 YFSETQ. V lost 8 bases to trimming and J lost 6 bases; unmatched junction nucleotides: 11. The CDR3 is 14 residues long. CDR3 loop: CASRLQGTSDTQYF. The CDR3 coding sequence is TGCGCCAGTCGCCTCCAAGGGACTAGTGATACGCAGTATTTT. Based on the CDR3 plus reference TRBV5-1 and TRBJ2-3, the full variable domain is KAGVTQTPRYLIKTRGQQVTLSCSPISGHRSVSWYQQTPGQGLQFLFEYFSETQRNKGNFPGRFSGRQFSNSRSEMNVSTLELGDSALYLCASRLQGTSDTQYFGPGTRLTVL.

The V gene is TRBV5-1, the J gene TRBJ1-6; 7 bases map to TRBD1. The CDR3 runs 15 residues. After removal of 4 bases from V and 7 bases from J, the junction contained 8 bases not matched to a gene. CDR1 is SGHRS, CDR2 YFSETQ, per germline. For the CDR3, the DNA is TGCGCCAGCAGCGCCGCCGGGACAGAAAATTCACCCCTCCACTTT. Translation: CASSAAGTENSPLHF. The full variable domain, with the rest looked up from reference TRBV5-1 and TRBJ1-6, is KAGVTQTPRYLIKTRGQQVTLSCSPISGHRSVSWYQQTPGQGLQFLFEYFSETQRNKGNFPGRFSGRQFSNSRSEMNVSTLELGDSALYLCASSAAGTENSPLHFGNGTRLTVT.

This clone has a single count. This CDR3 is CASSLTLGGFTDTQYF. The CDR3 nucleotides are TGTGCCAGCAGCTTAACACTGGGGGGGTTCACAGATACGCAGTATTTT. V is TRBV7-9 and J is TRBJ2-3, with TRBD2 matching 7 bases. Trimming at V came to 2 bases and at J to 2 bases, leaving 7 bases not matched to a gene. The CDR3 runs to 16 residues. The germline gives CDR1 SEHNR, CDR2 FQNEAQ (reference sequence).

The V call is TRBV28, the J call TRBJ1-1; TRBD1 is a possible D gene (6 bases). Germline V lookup: CDR1 MDHEN, CDR2 SYDVKM. The CDR3 consists of 15 residues. V was trimmed by 0 bases and J by 0 bases, leaving 8 bases between them. Here the CDR3 DNA reads TGTGCCAGCAGTTTATGGACAGGACTGAACACTGAAGCTTTCTTT. The encoded protein is CASSLWTGLNTEAFF.

The count of this clone is one. This chain links TRBV15 with TRBJ1-1; D is unresolved. Germline assignment: CDR1 LNHNV and CDR2 YYDKDF (reference sequence). CDR3 size: 13 residues. Deletions cut 10 bases from V and 4 bases from J, with 16 bases between. The CDR3 reads CANRGTRGTEAFF. The CDR3 region has the DNA TGTGCCAACCGCGGCACCCGGGGCACTGAAGCTTTCTTT.

This clone was recorded once. V gene TRBV6-5 combines with J gene TRBJ2-7; the match to TRBD2 covers 7 bases. CDR3 length equals 14 residues. Germline values: CDR1 MNHEY, CDR2 SVGAGI. Trimming took 2 bases from V and 7 from J; bases not matched to a gene: 8. This CDR3 reads CASSYGVKGGEQYF. In DNA form, the CDR3 reads TGTGCCAGCAGTTACGGGGTCAAGGGAGGGGAGCAGTACTTC.

This chain joins TRBV7-2 and TRBJ2-7; TRBD2 is a possible D gene (6 bases). Germline assignment: CDR1 SGHTA and CDR2 FQGNSA. The ends were cut back, 6 bases at V and 7 bases at J, with 22 bases in the middle. The CDR3 totals 15 residues. The CDR3 DNA sequence: TGTGCCAGCAGTAACACCGGCGGGACGGCTAATGAGCAGTACTTC. Its protein product is CASSNTGGTANEQYF.

The chain links TRBV30 to TRBJ2-5, with 12 bases that match TRBD2. J gave up 2 bases and V 3 bases, and 7 bases lay outside the gene matches. The CDR3 spans 16 residues. Germline V gene data show CDR1 as GTSNPN and CDR2 as SVGIG (reference sequence). CDR3: CAWRKQTSGRQETQYF. Written as DNA, the CDR3 is TGTGCCTGGAGAAAACAGACTAGCGGGAGACAAGAGACCCAGTACTTC.

The gene calls are TRBV2 and TRBJ2-7, with 8 nucleotides matching TRBD1. V was clipped by 7 bases and J by 2 bases; unmatched bases: 4. There are 13 residues in the CDR3. Germline values: CDR1 SNHLY, CDR2 FYNNEI. Here the CDR3 DNA reads TGTGCCAGCAAGACAGGGGCCACCTACGAGCAGTACTTC. Its protein product is CASKTGATYEQYF.

J is TRBJ1-6 and V is TRBV5-1; D not resolved. V was clipped by 1 base and J by 10 bases, with 12 bases between them. CDR1 is SGHRS and CDR2 is YFSETQ in the germline V gene. The CDR3 is 14 amino acids. This chain's CDR3 is CASSLQASNSPLHF. DNA of the CDR3: TGCGCCAGCAGCTTGCAGGCATCGAACTCACCCCTCCACTTT.

CDR3 coding DNA: TGTGCCAGCAGCCAAGATACTAGCGGCTGGGCGACCCAGTACTTC. Translating gives CASSQDTSGWATQYF. J is TRBJ2-5 and V is TRBV3-1 (or the pseudogene TRBV3-2); TRBD2 agrees at 8 bases. Germline V gene lookup returns CDR1 LGHDT and CDR2 YNNKEL (reference sequence). The CDR3 has 15 amino acids. The J segment lost 7 bases and the V segment lost 0 bases, leaving 7 bases of the junction unmatched.

The count of this clone is one. This chain connects TRBV24-1 to TRBJ2-3, with 12 nucleotides matching TRBD2. Germline trimming cut 3 bases from V and 9 bases from J; bases unmatched to any gene: 6. This CDR3 is 15 amino acids long. Germline lookup yields CDR1 KGHDR and CDR2 SFDVKD. The CDR3 sequence is CATSDPSGGDRTQYF. The CDR3 region has the DNA TGTGCCACCAGTGATCCTAGCGGGGGGGATAGGACGCAGTATTTT.

The chain uses TRBV18 and TRBJ1-1; maybe TRBD1 (5 bases). Germline CDR1 and CDR2: KGHSH and LQKENI. This CDR3 is built from 16 residues. V lost 1 base and J lost 8, with 20 bases in between. The CDR3 DNA follows: TGTGCCAGCTCACCACTCGAGATTAGTGGCAGGGAAGAAGCTTTCTTT. It yields the protein CASSPLEISGREEAFF. Drawing the rest from reference TRBV18 and TRBJ1-1, the complete variable domain is NAGVMQNPRHLVRRRGQEARLRCSPMKGHSHVYWYRQLPEEGLKFMVYLQKENIIDESGMPKERFSAEFPKEGPSILRIQQVVRGDSAAYFCASSPLEISGREEAFFGQGTRLTVV.

This chain links TRBV7-6 with TRBJ2-7; 9 positions agree with TRBD2. The junction had 10 bases not matched to a gene; V was cut back by 1 base and J by 6 bases. The CDR3 is made up of 16 amino acids. The germline V gene has CDR1 SGHVS and CDR2 FNYEAQ. CDR3 amino acids: CASSLEQREVVSEQYF. The CDR3 coding sequence is TGTGCCAGCAGCTTAGAGCAGCGGGAGGTAGTTTCCGAGCAGTACTTC.